A selection of T cell receptor beta chains follows, all from one sample in a study of T cell responses to AZD1222 COVID-19 vaccine. Repertoires were generated with immunoSEQ multiplex PCR, while TCRdb's copy carries only in-frame clones and drops some. The sample includes about 140,000 clones, roughly 89% of them seen just once. Sequencing used peripheral blood, obtained 28 days after the second dose of the MenACWY control vaccine. The source of these receptors is an adult who received the MenACWY meningococcal vaccine as a control. The CDR3 runs from the conserved cysteine through the conserved F or W. D genes are given only for firm matches. Expanded clones are given a class, and other clones once, few, many or no size at all.

D gene	V gene	J gene	clone size	CDR3 DNA	CDR3 protein
-	TRBV3-1/TRBV3-2	TRBJ2-3	-	TGTGCCAGCAGCCAAGAGGGCAGGGAAACAGATACGCAGTATTTT	CASSQEGRETDTQYF
-	TRBV13	TRBJ1-3	-	TGTGCCAGCAGCTTTCCGGTTGGTAGCGACACCATATATTTT	CASSFPVGSDTIYF
-	TRBV28	TRBJ2-3	once	TGTGCCAGCAGCCGAGGTCCAGATACGCAGTATTTT	CASSRGPDTQYF
-	TRBV5-1	TRBJ1-1	-	TGCGCCAGCAGCTTGGCCGGGAAGCGAACTGAAGCTTTCTTT	CASSLAGKRTEAFF
-	TRBV19	TRBJ1-4	-	TGTGCCAGTAGTATACAGGGGTCGGGTGCAACTAATGAAAAACTGTTTTTT	CASSIQGSGATNEKLFF
-	TRBV5-4	TRBJ2-1	once	TGTGCCAGCAGCTTGGCCAAGACTCGCCTCCGCGGCGATGAGCAGTTCTTC	CASSLAKTRLRGDEQFF
-	TRBV12-5	TRBJ2-7	-	TGTGCTAGTGGTGACGGCCAAGCCCCCTACGAGCAGTACTTC	CASGDGQAPYEQYF
-	TRBV15	TRBJ2-5	-	TGTGCCACCAGCAGAGTGGGGGCAGGGGTGAAACAAGAGACCCAGTACTTC	CATSRVGAGVKQETQYF
TRBD1	TRBV24-1	TRBJ1-2	-	TGTGCCACCAGTCGATCCGGGACAGACTATGGCTACACCTTC	CATSRSGTDYGYTF
TRBD2	TRBV19	TRBJ2-1	-	TGTGCCAGTAGTATAGGGTACGCGGGACTAGCGGGTTACAATGAGCAGTTCTTC	CASSIGYAGLAGYNEQFF
-	TRBV11-2	TRBJ1-1	-	TGTGCCAGCAGCTTAGATATCGGGGGTAGCACTGAAGCTTTCTTT	CASSLDIGGSTEAFF
-	TRBV9	TRBJ1-1	once	TGTGCCAGCAGCGTAGTCCCTAGACGAGGGTTGAACACTGAAGCTTTCTTT	CASSVVPRRGLNTEAFF
-	TRBV9	TRBJ2-3	-	TGTGCCAGCAGCGTAGGAGGGAGTGGCACAGATACGCAGTATTTT	CASSVGGSGTDTQYF
-	TRBV6-5	TRBJ1-2	-	TGTGCCAGCAGGGTGGGCAGGGAAGTTAGTGGCTACACCTTC	CASRVGREVSGYTF
TRBD2	TRBV7-2	TRBJ2-1	-	TGTGCCAGCAGCTTAGATGTGGGACTAGTGTTTAATGAGCAGTTCTTC	CASSLDVGLVFNEQFF
-	TRBV11-2	TRBJ2-7	-	TGTGCCAGCACTCCCGGTTGGCAGGGCGACGAGCAGTACTTC	CASTPGWQGDEQYF
-	TRBV28	TRBJ2-1	-	TGTGCCAGCAGTTCCAAAGGGAGCTCCTACAATGAGCAGTTCTTC	CASSSKGSSYNEQFF
-	TRBV7-7	TRBJ2-7	-	TGTGCTAGCAGCTTACTCAGGGAACCGTTAACTGCGGAGCAGTACTTC	CASSLLREPLTAEQYF
TRBD2	TRBV11-3	TRBJ2-4	-	TGTGCCAGCAGCTCGGATGTTAGCGGGGATGAATTAGGCATTCAGTACTTC	CASSSDVSGDELGIQYF
-	TRBV19	TRBJ2-7	-	TGTGCCAGTAGTCCTCGCCACAGGGAGGGCTACGAGCAGTACTTC	CASSPRHREGYEQYF
-	TRBV18	TRBJ2-7	-	TGTGCCAGCTCAGTGAAGGACTCCTACGAGCAGTACTTC	CASSVKDSYEQYF
TRBD1	TRBV5-1	TRBJ2-1	-	TGCGCCAGCAGCTTTGGGCCAGGGGGCGACGATGAGCAGTTCTTC	CASSFGPGGDDEQFF
TRBD2	TRBV7-3	TRBJ2-2	-	TGTGCCAGCAGCTTATTGGGGGCAGCGGGGGGAAGCACCGGGGAGCTGTTTTTT	CASSLLGAAGGSTGELFF
-	TRBV5-1	TRBJ2-1	-	TGCGCCAGCAGCTTTCGCCCGGATCCCAATGAGCAGTTCTTC	CASSFRPDPNEQFF
-	TRBV7-9	TRBJ1-4	-	TGTGCCAGCAGCTTGAGGGAGGCAGCAACTAATGAAAAACTGTTTTTT	CASSLREAATNEKLFF